This TCR beta chain was identified during a study of CD8+ T cells in alopecia areata (dated by TCRdb to 2016 to 2019). About the full investigation: Treated patients were enrolled in an open-label pilot trial of oral tofacitinib at 5 to 10 mg twice daily for moderate-to-severe alopecia areata. Tofacitinib was administered for 6 to 18 months, and 6 months of follow-up off drug were then conducted to assess delayed response and recurrence. In treated patients, disease severity was measured using the SALT score, which gives the percentage of scalp surface area affected. High-throughput TCRbeta sequencing was used to examine T cell clonal expansion in alopecia areata in both the C3H/HeJ mouse model and human patients. In humans, TCRbeta sequencing was performed on scalp tissue and on sorted CD4+ and CD8+ peripheral blood T cells from healthy controls and from patients with patchy or totalis/universalis alopecia areata. Patients on tofacitinib were biopsied at baseline and after 4 and 24 weeks of treatment, and several of the patients also had a later scalp biopsy. Scalp clonality was compared among normal scalp (n=4), patchy alopecia areata scalp (n=8), and alopecia totalis/universalis scalp (n=8). RNA came from the PAXgene miRNA kit for fixed scalp, the miRNeasy kit for PBMCs, and the RNeasy kit for mouse skin. Amplification of TCRbeta CDR3 regions was done by immunoSEQ multiplex PCR using 35 Vbeta forward primers and 13 Jbeta reverse primers. General findings and caveats noted by the study authors: Resident alphabeta T cells in normal human skin are also sequenced, complicating scalp TCR repertoire analysis, unlike mouse skin dominated by gammadelta T cells. Tofacitinib significantly lowered scalp clonality and the number of expanded CD8+ clones among the top 100 scalp clones. During tofacitinib treatment, many expanded lesional clones remained in scalp and blood, and this persistence may partly explain relapse after treatment is stopped. The treated cohort was small, with a single nonresponder, so links between baseline CD8+ expansion and response need larger studies. Compared with normal scalp, lesional scalp had higher clonality and more expanded CD8+ clones, particularly in alopecia totalis/universalis, a pattern that suggests antigenic drive. Compared with mice, TCR sequences shared between patients were less clear, possibly partly because of HLA diversity across the patient population.

Of note for this clone: The target of this receptor is not known. It has no much larger one-base neighbor in the sample; base qualities were not kept.

Library method: the immunoSEQ multiplex PCR assay. To provide template for TCR sequencing, every sample had RNA extracted and reverse transcribed into cDNA. First-strand cDNA was synthesized with SuperScript III using a 2:1 mix of oligo-dT and random hexamers. Amplification bias was assessed with a synthetic immune receptor repertoire, and residual bias was removed computationally. Turning to the authors' computational methods: Raw reads were preprocessed for error removal, and CDR3 was defined according to IMGT conventions as running from the conserved cysteine to phenylalanine. Clonality was computed by normalizing Shannon entropy by log2 of the number of productive unique TCRs and subtracting the result from 1. Whether scalp clones were CD4 or CD8 was inferred by matching scalp TCRbeta sequences against CD4 and CD8 repertoires sorted from blood. Here the immuneACCESS table is served through TCRdb, limited to in-frame sequences with V and J called. Missing clones are a known gap in these copies; in checked studies unresolved V genes cover under half, and the rest lacks a known reason. V and J calls plus clone size are reproduced from that table; the DNA served to infer D and trimming. Recorded for this sample are 150,000 or so clones; more than 85% of them occurred a single time. Around 13% of the sample rests with the top ten.

Read against the paper, the sample's time point label means: around 4 weeks on oral tofacitinib. In the paper's terms, the treatment or condition label means: oral pan-JAK inhibitor, 5-10 mg twice daily. Peripheral blood and lesional scalp punch biopsies were obtained from patients with alopecia areata. PBMCs were isolated by density centrifugation and stained for CD3, CD4 and CD8, after which CD4+ and CD8+ T cells were sorted on a FACSAria. This specimen consisted of CD8+ T cells sorted from blood, obtained at week 4, from a patient treated with tofacitinib. The TCR originated in a human donor with alopecia areata.

The CDR3 has the sequence CASSLAATYEQYF. The nucleotide sequence is TGTGCCAGCAGCTTGGCGGCGACCTACGAGCAGTACTTC. This chain is built from TRBV5-4 and TRBJ2-7, with no D gene named confidently. V sheds 0 bases and J sheds 2 bases, leaving 6 bases between their ends. CDR1 and CDR2 (SGHNT, YYREEE) derive from the germline V gene (reference sequence). Reading from cysteine to phenylalanine, the CDR3 counts 13 amino acids. The retained sequence is limited to the CDR3, 39 bases, with the frame set at the first base.